This T cell receptor (beta chain) derives from a study of cytomegalovirus exposure and HLA in healthy donors. PCR involved 60 Vbeta and 13 Jbeta primers. TCRdb keeps only in-frame clones here, not all; method: immunoSEQ multiplex PCR. The repertoire holds some 170,000 clones, with around 77% as singletons. The TCR was taken from a woman between 25 and 40 years old in good health and CMV-seronegative. The sample taken for sequencing was PBMCs.

The CDR3 reads CASSLKDRGPYSNQPQHF. The CDR3 DNA reads as TGTGCCAGCAGTCTAAAGGACAGGGGGCCTTATAGCAATCAGCCCCAGCATTTT. The chain recombines TRBV28 with TRBJ1-5; 11 nucleotides match TRBD1. Germline V gene sequence: CDR1 MDHEN, CDR2 SYDVKM. V was pared by 5 bases and J by 0 bases, with 9 bases of the junction left unmatched. There are 18 residues in the CDR3.